This is a list of T cell receptor beta chains from one sample in a study of vaccination and CD4 T cells after COVID-19. Their antigens are not known. TCRdb re-derived calls from the PCR reads in MiXCR, one entry per CDR3 protein. The sample has around 26,000 distinct CDR3 sequences; 50% to 75% are singletons. Material for sequencing was CD4+ T cells from blood, cultured in vitro. Receptors were obtained from a human donor who had recovered from COVID-19. CDR3s include the opening cysteine and the closing phenylalanine or tryptophan. The D gene is left open where the match is weak. Clone size is given for some rows only: seen once, a few or many times, or a class if the clone is expanded.

cdr3_nt: TGTGCCACCAGCGCACCGGGACAGATAAACTATGGCTACACCTTC
cdr3_aa: CATSAPGQINYGYTF
j_call: TRBJ1-2
v_call: TRBV15
d_call: TRBD1
clone_size: .

cdr3_nt: TGTGCCAGCCGTGACAGGGTGGATAGCGGCGGCTACACCTTC
cdr3_aa: CASRDRVDSGGYTF
j_call: TRBJ1-2
v_call: TRBV27
d_call: TRBD1
clone_size: .

cdr3_nt: TGTGCCAGCAGCGTAGCTGCAGGGGTCCATCAGCCCCAGCATTTT
cdr3_aa: CASSVAAGVHQPQHF
j_call: TRBJ1-5
v_call: TRBV9
d_call: .
clone_size: .

cdr3_nt: TGTGCCAGCAGCTTCAGCTCTTCCCGGTCCGGGGAGCTGTTTTTT
cdr3_aa: CASSFSSSRSGELFF
j_call: TRBJ2-2
v_call: TRBV11-3
d_call: .
clone_size: .

cdr3_nt: TGTGCCAGCAGTTTCGCGGCTGCAACTAATGAAAAACTGTTTTTT
cdr3_aa: CASSFAAATNEKLFF
j_call: TRBJ1-4
v_call: TRBV12-3/TRBV12-4
d_call: .
clone_size: .

cdr3_nt: TGCAGCGTTGTGCCGGGGCAGATAACTTTCTTT
cdr3_aa: CSVVPGQITFF
j_call: TRBJ1-1
v_call: TRBV29-1
d_call: .
clone_size: .

cdr3_nt: TGTGCCAGTTCCCTAATCGGACAGGGGGACTATGGCTACACCTTC
cdr3_aa: CASSLIGQGDYGYTF
j_call: TRBJ1-2
v_call: TRBV27
d_call: TRBD1
clone_size: .

cdr3_nt: TGTGCCAGTACGGATTTGGGTTTCAACTATGGCTACACCTTC
cdr3_aa: CASTDLGFNYGYTF
j_call: TRBJ1-2
v_call: TRBV19
d_call: .
clone_size: .

cdr3_nt: TGCGCCAGCAGCCACCGACCCGGGCCTAATAGCAATCAGCCCCAGCATTTT
cdr3_aa: CASSHRPGPNSNQPQHF
j_call: TRBJ1-5
v_call: TRBV4-3
d_call: .
clone_size: .

cdr3_nt: TGTGCCAGTAGTATAGTCTCCCCCGGCTATGGCTACACCTTC
cdr3_aa: CASSIVSPGYGYTF
j_call: TRBJ1-2
v_call: TRBV19
d_call: .
clone_size: .

cdr3_nt: TGTGCCAGCAGCTTTGTAGCGCGCGCGAACACCGGGGAGCTGTTTTTT
cdr3_aa: CASSFVARANTGELFF
j_call: TRBJ2-2
v_call: TRBV7-2
d_call: .
clone_size: few

cdr3_nt: TGCAGTGCTAGTTTGGGGGGCGCTGGCTACACCTTC
cdr3_aa: CSASLGGAGYTF
j_call: TRBJ1-2
v_call: TRBV20-1
d_call: .
clone_size: .

cdr3_nt: TGTGCCAGCAGCTTAGGTTCCGGGGGTGAGCAGTTCTTC
cdr3_aa: CASSLGSGGEQFF
j_call: TRBJ2-1
v_call: TRBV7-7
d_call: .
clone_size: .

cdr3_nt: TGCAGTGCTCGGGACAGGGGCGCTGGTGAAGCTTTCTTT
cdr3_aa: CSARDRGAGEAFF
j_call: TRBJ1-1
v_call: TRBV20-1
d_call: TRBD1
clone_size: .

cdr3_nt: TGTGCCATCAGGACGAGGAACACTGAAGCTTTCTTT
cdr3_aa: CAIRTRNTEAFF
j_call: TRBJ1-1
v_call: TRBV10-3
d_call: .
clone_size: .

cdr3_nt: TGTGCCAGCAGTTTAGCGGGAGTAAGGGAGACCCAGTACTTC
cdr3_aa: CASSLAGVRETQYF
j_call: TRBJ2-5
v_call: TRBV6-2/TRBV6-3
d_call: TRBD2
clone_size: .

cdr3_nt: TGTGCCAGCAGGGTGTCCCCTAGTTATGCCGAGCAGTACTTC
cdr3_aa: CASRVSPSYAEQYF
j_call: TRBJ2-7
v_call: TRBV27
d_call: .
clone_size: .

cdr3_nt: TGTGCCAGCAGGGGATTAAGGGGCGACAATCAGCCCCAGCATTTT
cdr3_aa: CASRGLRGDNQPQHF
j_call: TRBJ1-5
v_call: TRBV2
d_call: .
clone_size: .

cdr3_nt: TGTGCCAGCAGCTTAGTTGCAGGGGTTCTTAACACTGAAGCTTTCTTT
cdr3_aa: CASSLVAGVLNTEAFF
j_call: TRBJ1-1
v_call: TRBV7-2
d_call: .
clone_size: .

cdr3_nt: TGTGCCAGCAGTTTCCTTAATCAGCCCCAGCATTTT
cdr3_aa: CASSFLNQPQHF
j_call: TRBJ1-5
v_call: TRBV27
d_call: .
clone_size: medium-sized

cdr3_nt: TGTGCCAGCAGCCGGTACGAGCAGTACTTC
cdr3_aa: CASSRYEQYF
j_call: TRBJ2-7
v_call: TRBV28
d_call: .
clone_size: .

cdr3_nt: TGTGCCAGCAGCCCAAGTGGGGGGGGCGGGAGACTCTACGAGCAGTACTTC
cdr3_aa: CASSPSGGGGRLYEQYF
j_call: TRBJ2-7
v_call: TRBV6-1
d_call: .
clone_size: .

cdr3_nt: TGTGCCAGCAAGTCGGGGGAGAATCAGCCCCAGCATTTT
cdr3_aa: CASKSGENQPQHF
j_call: TRBJ1-5
v_call: TRBV12-3/TRBV12-4
d_call: .
clone_size: few

cdr3_nt: TGTGCCAGCAGCTGGGGAGGGGACCAGCCCCAGCATTTT
cdr3_aa: CASSWGGDQPQHF
j_call: TRBJ1-5
v_call: TRBV7-9
d_call: .
clone_size: few

cdr3_nt: TGCAGTGCCAGGGGCCCGCCCTATCAGCCCCAGCATTTT
cdr3_aa: CSARGPPYQPQHF
j_call: TRBJ1-5
v_call: TRBV20-1
d_call: .
clone_size: .

cdr3_nt: TGTGCCAGCAGTAGACCCCTAGGCCCCCTTGCCGAGCAGTACTTC
cdr3_aa: CASSRPLGPLAEQYF
j_call: TRBJ2-7
v_call: TRBV6-1
d_call: .
clone_size: once

cdr3_nt: TGTGCCACCAGCCGGGACAGGTCATTGACCCAGCATTTT
cdr3_aa: CATSRDRSLTQHF
j_call: TRBJ1-5
v_call: TRBV15
d_call: TRBD1
clone_size: few

cdr3_nt: TGTGCCAGCAGTTACTCGGCAGGATCTCACTACGAGCAGTACTTC
cdr3_aa: CASSYSAGSHYEQYF
j_call: TRBJ2-7
v_call: TRBV6-5
d_call: .
clone_size: .

cdr3_nt: TGTGCCAGCAGACGGGGGGACCAGCCCCAGCATTTT
cdr3_aa: CASRRGDQPQHF
j_call: TRBJ1-5
v_call: TRBV28
d_call: .
clone_size: few

cdr3_nt: TGTGCCAGCAGCTTAGCCCCGAGGGTGACCTATGGCTACACCTTC
cdr3_aa: CASSLAPRVTYGYTF
j_call: TRBJ1-2
v_call: TRBV7-2
d_call: .
clone_size: .

cdr3_nt: TGTGCCTGGAGCCAAAATATAAATTCACCCCTCCACTTT
cdr3_aa: CAWSQNINSPLHF
j_call: TRBJ1-6
v_call: TRBV30
d_call: .
clone_size: once

cdr3_nt: TGTGCCAGTAGTGTTACGGTTGCCGGGGAGCTGTTTTTT
cdr3_aa: CASSVTVAGELFF
j_call: TRBJ2-2
v_call: TRBV19
d_call: .
clone_size: few

cdr3_nt: TGTGCCAGCAGCTTAGGTCAGGGTGGGCAGCCCCAGCATTTT
cdr3_aa: CASSLGQGGQPQHF
j_call: TRBJ1-5
v_call: TRBV7-2
d_call: .
clone_size: .

cdr3_nt: TGTGCCAGCAGTTTAGTCGACATTCAGTACTTC
cdr3_aa: CASSLVDIQYF
j_call: TRBJ2-4
v_call: TRBV28
d_call: .
clone_size: .

cdr3_nt: TGCAGTGCGGGTACAGGGAAATTGGGTGAAAAACTGTTTTTT
cdr3_aa: CSAGTGKLGEKLFF
j_call: TRBJ1-4
v_call: TRBV20-1
d_call: .
clone_size: once

cdr3_nt: TGTGCCAGCAGTTCACAGGGAAACACTGAAGCTTTCTTT
cdr3_aa: CASSSQGNTEAFF
j_call: TRBJ1-1
v_call: TRBV2
d_call: .
clone_size: few

cdr3_nt: TGTGCCAGCAGGAAAATACAGGGGGGAATGAACACTGAAGCTTTCTTT
cdr3_aa: CASRKIQGGMNTEAFF
j_call: TRBJ1-1
v_call: TRBV6-1
d_call: TRBD1
clone_size: .

cdr3_nt: TGTGCCACCCGAGGCAGGGTCTACACCGGGGAGCTGTTTTTT
cdr3_aa: CATRGRVYTGELFF
j_call: TRBJ2-2
v_call: TRBV6-1
d_call: .
clone_size: .

cdr3_nt: TGTGCCAGCAGTTATTCATGGAGTAGCAATCAGCCCCAGCATTTT
cdr3_aa: CASSYSWSSNQPQHF
j_call: TRBJ1-5
v_call: TRBV6-5
d_call: .
clone_size: .

cdr3_nt: TGTGCCAGCTCACCACCGGTTAACACTGAAGCTTTCTTT
cdr3_aa: CASSPPVNTEAFF
j_call: TRBJ1-1
v_call: TRBV18
d_call: .
clone_size: .

cdr3_nt: TGTGCCAGCAGTTTTGGGGTTCCGACCCTTCCCAGGCTGTACTTC
cdr3_aa: CASSFGVPTLPRLYF
j_call: TRBJ2-5
v_call: TRBV27
d_call: .
clone_size: .